A single sample gave rise to the 24 T cell receptor beta chains below, sequenced in a study of cytomegalovirus exposure and HLA in healthy donors. The PCR had 60 Vbeta and 13 Jbeta primers. Sequencing was performed with immunoSEQ multiplex PCR; in TCRdb, only in-frame clones are kept and a portion is missing. The table includes roughly 190,000 clones, about four fifths detected once. What was sequenced was PBMCs. Receptors were obtained from a woman aged 45-59 years in good health and CMV-seropositive.

V is TRBV7-3 and J is TRBJ2-1, with TRBD2 matching over 7 bases. The CDR3 spans 15 residues. V lost 4 bases and J lost 8; bases outside the gene matches: 11. Per the germline V gene, CDR1 is SGHTA and CDR2 is FQGTGA. CDR3 bases: TGTGCCAGCAGCTCAACGGGACTATTGTCGGATGAGCAGTTCTTC. Translation: CASSSTGLLSDEQFF.

The table lists this clone with a few counts. V and J are TRBV6-6 and TRBJ1-2, with 7 bases that match TRBD1. Trimming cost V 5 bases and J 8 bases; bases outside gene matches: 8. This CDR3 comprises 13 residues. CDR1 MNHNY and CDR2 SVGAGI come from the germline V gene (reference sequence). CDR3 region: CASSLDRVGGYTF. For the CDR3, the DNA is TGTGCCAGCAGTCTCGACAGGGTGGGAGGCTACACCTTC.

The V gene is TRBV10-1, the J gene TRBJ1-2; TRBD1 agrees at 7 bases. V lost 5 bases to trimming and J lost 8 bases; unmatched junction nucleotides: 14. Germline V gives CDR1 WNHNN, CDR2 SYGVQD (reference sequence). The CDR3 length is 15 residues. The CDR3 reads CASSQTRPTGTGYTF. The CDR3 region has the DNA TGCGCCAGCAGTCAAACTCGACCGACAGGGACAGGCTACACCTTC.

The rearrangement uses TRBV6-1 and TRBJ2-7, with D possibly matching TRBD2 (7 bases). Germline CDR1 and CDR2: MNHNS and SASEGT. Trimming left V 4 bases short and J 9 bases short, with 25 bases between. This CDR3 has 16 residues. The CDR3 is CASSVRSDRPPGGQYF. CDR3 nucleotides: TGTGCCAGCAGTGTCCGATCCGACAGGCCTCCGGGGGGGCAGTACTTC.

The chain has TRBV9 and TRBJ1-2; D might be TRBD1 (6 bases). Germline loops: CDR1 SGDLS, CDR2 YYNGEE. V dropped 4 bases and J dropped 8 bases, with 12 bases sitting between them. The CDR3 contains 12 residues. CDR3 sequence: CASSFGQRGYTF. In DNA, the CDR3 is TGTGCCAGCAGCTTCGGACAGAGGGGCTACACCTTC. Complete variable domain (other parts from reference TRBV9 and TRBJ1-2): DSGVTQTPKHLITATGQRVTLRCSPRSGDLSVYWYQQSLDQGLQFLIQYYNGEERAKGNILERFSAQQFPDLHSELNLSSLELGDSALYFCASSFGQRGYTFGSGTRLTVV.

The rearrangement joins TRBV19 to TRBJ2-5; possibly TRBD1 for D (5 bases). Germline assignment: CDR1 LNHDA and CDR2 SQIVND (reference sequence). This CDR3 has 14 residues. V was pared by 0 bases and J by 1 base, with 6 bases between. CDR3 amino acids: CASSIDRAQETQYF. CDR3 DNA sequence: TGTGCCAGTAGTATAGACAGGGCCCAAGAGACCCAGTACTTC.

V gene TRBV7-2 combines with J gene TRBJ2-7; D possibly corresponds to TRBD1 (5 bases). V lost 9 bases and J 2 bases, leaving 20 bases between the germline ends. The V gene's germline CDR1 is SGHTA and CDR2 FQGNSA. This CDR3 region has 15 residues. The CDR3 spells CASQGRAGGTYEQYF. Written as DNA, the CDR3 is TGTGCCAGTCAGGGTCGTGCAGGCGGAACCTACGAGCAGTACTTC.

V usage is TRBV11-1 and J usage is TRBJ2-5, with 9 bases matching TRBD2. The CDR3 loop spans 15 amino acids. Germline loops: CDR1 SGHAT, CDR2 FQDESV (reference sequence). J was trimmed by 4 bases and V by 3 bases; bases with no gene match: 6. The CDR3 here is CASSFPSGEGETQYF. DNA of the CDR3: TGTGCCAGCAGCTTCCCTAGCGGGGAGGGAGAGACCCAGTACTTC. Full variable domain (remainder filled in from reference TRBV11-1 and TRBJ2-5): EAEVAQSPRYKITEKSQAVAFWCDPISGHATLYWYRQILGQGPELLVQFQDESVVDDSQLPKDRFSAERLKGVDSTLKIQPAELGDSAMYLCASSFPSGEGETQYFGPGTRLLVL.

This clone was found once. The chain couples TRBV15 to TRBJ2-3, with D uncertain. Germline V lookup: CDR1 LNHNV, CDR2 YYDKDF (reference sequence). The CDR3 length is 13 residues. The ends were cut back, 0 bases at V and 6 bases at J, with 7 bases in the middle. CDR3 nucleotide sequence: TGTGCCACCAGCAGAGATAGAGCTGATACGCAGTATTTT. Translating it yields CATSRDRADTQYF. The whole variable domain, filled in from reference TRBV15 and TRBJ2-3, reads DAMVIQNPRYQVTQFGKPVTLSCSQTLNHNVMYWYQQKSSQAPKLLFHYYDKDFNNEADTPDNFQSRRPNTSFCFLDIRSPGLGDTAMYLCATSRDRADTQYFGPGTRLTVL.

The rearrangement links TRBV7-9 to TRBJ2-2; 7 bases align to TRBD2. The V segment lost 3 bases and the J segment 1 base; nucleotides outside the gene matches: 2. CDR3 length equals 15 residues. Germline V gene lookup returns CDR1 SEHNR and CDR2 FQNEAQ (reference sequence). CDR3 residues: CASSFGGGNTGELFF. The CDR3 DNA follows: TGTGCCAGCAGCTTCGGCGGGGGGAACACCGGGGAGCTGTTTTTT. The full variable domain, completed using reference TRBV7-9 and TRBJ2-2, is DTGVSQNPRHKITKRGQNVTFRCDPISEHNRLYWYRQTLGQGPEFLTYFQNEAQLEKSRLLSDRFSAERPKGSFSTLEIQRTEQGDSAMYLCASSFGGGNTGELFFGEGSRLTVL.

CDR3 sequence (DNA): TGTGCCAGCAGCGTAGAGGTCTACGGCGGAGTCTCTGGAAACACCATATATTTT. This encodes CASSVEVYGGVSGNTIYF. The chain recombines TRBV9 with TRBJ1-3; D not resolved. In germline, CDR1 is SGDLS, CDR2 YYNGEE. CDR3 size: 18 residues. The V end was cut by 0 bases, the J end by 0 bases, with 16 bases between. Drawing the rest from reference TRBV9 and TRBJ1-3, the complete variable domain is DSGVTQTPKHLITATGQRVTLRCSPRSGDLSVYWYQQSLDQGLQFLIQYYNGEERAKGNILERFSAQQFPDLHSELNLSSLELGDSALYFCASSVEVYGGVSGNTIYFGEGSWLTVV.

The rearrangement joins TRBV6-5 to TRBJ1-1; D is unresolved. Deletions cut 6 bases from V and 0 bases from J, with 8 bases between. The CDR3 has 13 amino acids. Germline CDR1 reads MNHEY; CDR2 reads SVGAGI. The CDR3 loop is CASSWALNTEAFF. The DNA of the CDR3 is TGTGCCAGCAGCTGGGCTTTGAACACTGAAGCTTTCTTT.

V gene TRBV10-2 combines with J gene TRBJ2-4, with D maybe TRBD1 (5 bases). Germline values: CDR1 WSHSY, CDR2 SAAADI. Trimming removed 7 bases at V and 0 bases at J, with 19 bases between. This CDR3 contains 17 residues. The CDR3 sequence is CASIGAAEPLAKNIQYF. For the CDR3, the DNA is TGCGCCAGCATTGGGGCCGCTGAACCCTTAGCCAAAAACATTCAGTACTTC.

This chain uses TRBV5-1 with TRBJ2-7, with a weak D call TRBD1 (6 bases). The CDR3 is made up of 13 amino acids. The V gene's germline CDR1 is SGHRS and CDR2 YFSETQ. Trimming left V 4 bases short and J 3 bases short, with 11 bases between. The CDR3 coding sequence is TGCGCCAGCAGCGACAACAGGGACTACGAGCAGTACTTC. It specifies CASSDNRDYEQYF. Full variable domain (rest looked up from reference TRBV5-1 and TRBJ2-7): KAGVTQTPRYLIKTRGQQVTLSCSPISGHRSVSWYQQTPGQGLQFLFEYFSETQRNKGNFPGRFSGRQFSNSRSEMNVSTLELGDSALYLCASSDNRDYEQYFGPGTRLTVT.

This chain uses TRBV5-1 with TRBJ2-1, with D possibly matching TRBD1 (5 bases). This CDR3 has 15 residues. Germline V gene lookup returns CDR1 SGHRS and CDR2 YFSETQ. The V end lost 5 bases, the J end lost 1 base, and 13 bases lay between the germline ends. The CDR3 spells CASRSPTDSYNEQFF. DNA of the CDR3: TGCGCCAGCAGATCCCCGACAGATTCCTACAATGAGCAGTTCTTC.

The chain uses TRBV4-1 and TRBJ2-1, with 8 bases identical to TRBD1. This CDR3 has 16 residues. Losses at the gene ends were 3 bases for V and 4 bases for J; bases not matched to a gene: 8. CDR1 and CDR2 from the germline V gene are MGHRA and YSYEKL. The chain's CDR3 is CASSQGGQALYNEQFF. The CDR3 bases are TGCGCCAGCAGCCAGGGGGGACAGGCCCTTTACAATGAGCAGTTCTTC.

The chain carries TRBV5-1 and TRBJ1-2; maybe TRBD1 (5 bases). The germline V gene has CDR1 SGHRS and CDR2 YFSETQ. Trimming pared 0 bases from V and 7 bases from J, leaving 10 bases between. The CDR3 extends over 13 amino acids. This chain's CDR3 is CASSLEGVGGYTF. In DNA, the CDR3 is TGCGCCAGCAGCTTGGAAGGGGTTGGTGGCTACACCTTC.

This clone was observed a single time. This chain uses TRBV19 with TRBJ2-5, with TRBD1 matching 8 bases. In germline, CDR1 is LNHDA, CDR2 SQIVND (reference sequence). CDR3 length equals 15 residues. V was clipped by 5 bases and J by 0 bases; unmatched bases: 5. CDR3 DNA sequence: TGTGCCAGTAGTTCAGGGGGCGCTGACCAAGAGACCCAGTACTTC. Protein: CASSSGGADQETQYF. The full variable domain, rest sourced from reference TRBV19 and TRBJ2-5, is DGGITQSPKYLFRKEGQNVTLSCEQNLNHDAMYWYRQDPGQGLRLIYYSQIVNDFQKGDIAEGYSVSREKKESFPLTVTSAQKNPTAFYLCASSSGGADQETQYFGPGTRLLVL.

The CDR3 nucleotides read TGCGCCAGCAGGGGGGCGGTAGACCCCTCTTTCATATATTTT. It translates to CASRGAVDPSFIYF. The V call is TRBV10-2, the J call TRBJ1-3; D possibly corresponds to TRBD1 (6 bases). CDR3 length: 14 amino acids. CDR1 and CDR2 from the germline V gene are WSHSY and SAAADI. V lost 6 bases to trimming and J lost 12 bases, with 21 bases between them.

The chain employs TRBV19 and TRBJ2-7; 8 bases map to TRBD1. Germline V gene data show CDR1 as LNHDA and CDR2 as SQIVND (reference sequence). V lost 8 bases and J lost 6; bases outside the gene matches: 6. The CDR3 loop spans 12 amino acids. CDR3: CASGQGTSEQYF. CDR3 DNA: TGTGCCAGTGGACAGGGAACCTCCGAGCAGTACTTC.

The chain couples TRBV28 to TRBJ2-7, with a tentative D call TRBD2 (5 bases). Trimming left V 7 bases short and J 3 bases short, with 10 bases between. There are 12 residues in the CDR3. Germline lookup yields CDR1 MDHEN and CDR2 SYDVKM. The CDR3 sequence is CASTVGIYEQYF. The CDR3 DNA is TGTGCCAGCACGGTCGGGATCTACGAGCAGTACTTC.

The chain links TRBV5-5 to TRBJ2-6; no clear D. The germline gives CDR1 SGHKS, CDR2 YYEKEE (reference sequence). V lost 1 base and J lost 0, with 14 bases in between. CDR3 size: 18 residues. Here the CDR3 reads CASSLSSRVSSGANVLTF. CDR3 sequence (DNA): TGTGCCAGCAGCTTGTCCTCCCGGGTTAGCTCTGGGGCCAACGTCCTGACTTTC. The variable domain in full, completed from reference TRBV5-5 and TRBJ2-6, reads DAGVTQSPTHLIKTRGQQVTLRCSPISGHKSVSWYQQVLGQGPQFIFQYYEKEERGRGNFPDRFSARQFPNYSSELNVNALLLGDSALYLCASSLSSRVSSGANVLTFGAGSRLTVL.

This clone was counted a single time. V usage is TRBV19 and J usage is TRBJ2-7; TRBD2 matches 8 bases. Germline loops: CDR1 LNHDA, CDR2 SQIVND (reference sequence). The CDR3 is 12 residues long. Losses at the gene ends were 9 bases for V and 0 bases for J; bases not matched to a gene: 1. This CDR3 reads CASGRGSYEQYF. The CDR3 bases are TGTGCCAGCGGGAGGGGCTCCTACGAGCAGTACTTC.

The gene calls are TRBV2 and TRBJ1-2, with a possible D match to TRBD1 (5 bases). The CDR3 consists of 12 residues. Germline assignment: CDR1 SNHLY and CDR2 FYNNEI. Trimming stripped 3 bases from V and 4 bases from J, with 6 bases between. CDR3 nucleotide sequence: TGTGCCAGCAGTGACGACAGCTATGGCTACACCTTC. It encodes CASSDDSYGYTF.